The rows below give T cell receptor beta chains drawn from one sample of a study of blood T cell repertoires in COVID-19. TCRdb's table, derived via immunoSEQ multiplex PCR, lists solely in-frame clones and lacks some. This sample yields more than 100,000 clones, of which 75% to 90% are seen a single time; around 4% belongs to the top ten. Sequencing was done on a sample of peripheral blood. These receptor sequences come from a man aged 35-49 years with acute or convalescent COVID-19. Both conserved end residues are part of each CDR3. The order of the fields is J gene, D gene, CDR3 length, clone size, V gene, CDR3 DNA, CDR3 protein. A D gene is named only where the DNA matches it firmly. Only some rows state a clone size, as once, few, many or a class for expanded clones.

j_call: TRBJ1-3; d_call: .; cdr3_length: 13; clone_size: .; v_call: TRBV6-5; cdr3_nt: TGTGCCAGCAGCCCCCTCTCTGGAAACACCATATATTTT; cdr3_aa: CASSPLSGNTIYF
j_call: TRBJ2-3; d_call: .; cdr3_length: 17; clone_size: .; v_call: TRBV7-8; cdr3_nt: TGTGCCAGCAGCTGGTCGACCGGTGGGGCAGTAGGAGATACGCAGTATTTT; cdr3_aa: CASSWSTGGAVGDTQYF
j_call: TRBJ1-1; d_call: .; cdr3_length: 14; clone_size: .; v_call: TRBV30; cdr3_nt: TGTGCCTGGAGTTTAGGGACTTCCACCCGCGAAGCTTTCTTT; cdr3_aa: CAWSLGTSTREAFF
j_call: TRBJ1-2; d_call: TRBD1; cdr3_length: 18; clone_size: few; v_call: TRBV18; cdr3_nt: TGTGCCAGCTCACCACCGGTGGGTCACGGGACAGGGGGCTATGGCTACACCTTC; cdr3_aa: CASSPPVGHGTGGYGYTF
j_call: TRBJ1-2; d_call: .; cdr3_length: 12; clone_size: .; v_call: TRBV6-5; cdr3_nt: TGTGCCAGCAGTCCGAGGACAAGTGGCTACACCTTC; cdr3_aa: CASSPRTSGYTF
j_call: TRBJ1-1; d_call: .; cdr3_length: 13; clone_size: .; v_call: TRBV2; cdr3_nt: TGTGCCAAAACAGACAGAATGAACACTGAAGCTTTCTTT; cdr3_aa: CAKTDRMNTEAFF
j_call: TRBJ2-7; d_call: .; cdr3_length: 14; clone_size: .; v_call: TRBV5-1; cdr3_nt: TGCGCCAGCAGCTTGGAGACACCGCCCTACGAGCAGTACTTC; cdr3_aa: CASSLETPPYEQYF
j_call: TRBJ1-5; d_call: .; cdr3_length: 14; clone_size: .; v_call: TRBV30; cdr3_nt: TGTGCCTGGAGCCTGAGAGGAAATGGGCAGCCCCAGCATTTT; cdr3_aa: CAWSLRGNGQPQHF
j_call: TRBJ1-5; d_call: TRBD1; cdr3_length: 14; clone_size: .; v_call: TRBV19; cdr3_nt: TGTGCCAGTACCCACGGGACAGGGCATCAGCCCCAGCATTTT; cdr3_aa: CASTHGTGHQPQHF
j_call: TRBJ2-2; d_call: TRBD2; cdr3_length: 15; clone_size: .; v_call: TRBV27; cdr3_nt: TGTGCCAGCAGTACACGGGAGGGCGTCACCGGGGAGCTGTTTTTT; cdr3_aa: CASSTREGVTGELFF
j_call: TRBJ2-7; d_call: .; cdr3_length: 13; clone_size: once; v_call: TRBV29-1; cdr3_nt: TGCAGCGTACCTCGGGGGACCAGCGGCGAGCAGTACTTC; cdr3_aa: CSVPRGTSGEQYF
j_call: TRBJ1-6; d_call: .; cdr3_length: 15; clone_size: .; v_call: TRBV7-6; cdr3_nt: TGTGCCAGCAGCTTAGTGTCTTCCCATAATTCACCCCTCCACTTT; cdr3_aa: CASSLVSSHNSPLHF
j_call: TRBJ1-2; d_call: .; cdr3_length: 12; clone_size: .; v_call: TRBV19; cdr3_nt: TGTGCCAGTAGATCGACGGGCTATGGCTACACCTTC; cdr3_aa: CASRSTGYGYTF
j_call: TRBJ2-3; d_call: .; cdr3_length: 14; clone_size: .; v_call: TRBV19; cdr3_nt: TGTGCCAGTAGTATCGGGATAGCGACAGATACGCAGTATTTT; cdr3_aa: CASSIGIATDTQYF
j_call: TRBJ2-2; d_call: TRBD2; cdr3_length: 14; clone_size: .; v_call: TRBV7-2; cdr3_nt: TGTGCCAGCAGCTTAGGCGGGACTAGCGGGGAGCTGTTTTTT; cdr3_aa: CASSLGGTSGELFF
j_call: TRBJ1-5; d_call: .; cdr3_length: 15; clone_size: .; v_call: TRBV4-3; cdr3_nt: TGCGCCAGCAGCCAAGATCCCGGGGGGACGGAGCCCCAGCATTTT; cdr3_aa: CASSQDPGGTEPQHF
j_call: TRBJ2-2; d_call: .; cdr3_length: 15; clone_size: .; v_call: TRBV7-8; cdr3_nt: TGTGCCAGCAGCTTAGCGACAGCCGGCACCGGGGAGCTGTTTTTT; cdr3_aa: CASSLATAGTGELFF
j_call: TRBJ2-5; d_call: TRBD1; cdr3_length: 15; clone_size: .; v_call: TRBV5-4; cdr3_nt: TGTGCCAGCAGCCCCGGGGGACAGGGGCTAGAGACCCAGTACTTC; cdr3_aa: CASSPGGQGLETQYF
j_call: TRBJ1-6; d_call: .; cdr3_length: 12; clone_size: .; v_call: TRBV19; cdr3_nt: TGTGCCAGTAGACAGGCGAATTCACCCCTCCACTTT; cdr3_aa: CASRQANSPLHF
j_call: TRBJ2-6; d_call: .; cdr3_length: 17; clone_size: .; v_call: TRBV5-5; cdr3_nt: TGTGCCAGCAGCGTCGGGTCGACCCACTCTGGGGCCAACGTCCTGACTTTC; cdr3_aa: CASSVGSTHSGANVLTF
j_call: TRBJ1-2; d_call: .; cdr3_length: 12; clone_size: .; v_call: TRBV7-9; cdr3_nt: TGTGCCAGCAGCTTGACAGACTATGGCTACACCTTC; cdr3_aa: CASSLTDYGYTF
j_call: TRBJ1-6; d_call: TRBD1; cdr3_length: 14; clone_size: .; v_call: TRBV6-5; cdr3_nt: TGTGCCAGCAAAAAGACAGGGATTAATTCACCCCTCCACTTT; cdr3_aa: CASKKTGINSPLHF